This is a list of T cell receptor beta chains from one sample in a study of blood T cell repertoires in COVID-19. Here immunoSEQ multiplex PCR was the method, and the copy in TCRdb shows in-frame clones only, minus some. The sample records about 300,000 clones, about 88% being singletons. The sequencing sample was made of peripheral blood. The source is a human donor with COVID-19, enrolled during active disease. The donor label of this sample is uncertain. Each CDR3 is given with its conserved first and last residue. The D gene is left open where the match is weak. Clone size is not always given. Where it is, it says once, few, many or a class for expanded clones.

clone_size,j_call,cdr3_length,v_call,d_call,cdr3_aa,cdr3_nt
-,TRBJ1-1,15,TRBV7-2,-,CASSPPPAGNTEAFF,TGTGCCAGCAGCCCCCCTCCGGCAGGCAACACGGAAGCTTTCTTT
-,TRBJ2-3,16,TRBV5-6,TRBD2,CASSLDAGGHPDTQYF,TGTGCCAGCAGCTTGGATGCGGGAGGGCATCCAGATACGCAGTATTTT
-,TRBJ2-3,16,TRBV11-3,TRBD2,CASSFGLAGGRDTQYF,TGTGCCAGCAGCTTCGGCTTAGCGGGAGGGCGAGATACGCAGTATTTT
-,TRBJ2-1,16,TRBV6-6,TRBD2,CASSSPDSGGDNEQFF,TGTGCCAGCAGTTCCCCGGACTCGGGAGGAGACAATGAGCAGTTCTTC
-,TRBJ2-1,13,TRBV29-1,-,CSAGGDRINEQFF,TGCAGCGCCGGCGGGGACAGAATCAATGAGCAGTTCTTC
-,TRBJ2-7,16,TRBV5-1,-,CASSLGSQVGGYEQYF,TGCGCCAGCAGCTTGGGGTCACAGGTAGGGGGCTACGAGCAGTACTTC
-,TRBJ2-7,12,TRBV5-1,-,CASSLQSGEQYF,TGCGCCAGCAGCTTGCAGTCGGGCGAGCAGTACTTC
-,TRBJ2-5,16,TRBV20-1,TRBD2,CSASGRVSGSGETQYF,TGCAGTGCTAGTGGGAGAGTAAGCGGGAGTGGAGAGACCCAGTACTTC
-,TRBJ1-4,10,TRBV5-8,-,CASSLEYGHF,TGTGCCAGCAGCTTGGAATATGGCCATTTT
-,TRBJ2-1,15,TRBV9,TRBD2,CASSVGTSGYNEQFF,TGTGCCAGCAGCGTCGGGACTAGCGGTTACAATGAGCAGTTCTTC
-,TRBJ1-5,13,TRBV6-6,TRBD1,CASSYQGVGPQHF,TGTGCCAGCAGTTACCAGGGGGTTGGACCCCAGCATTTT
-,TRBJ2-7,16,TRBV5-1,-,CASSLAAGSRDYEQYF,TGCGCCAGCAGCTTGGCCGCGGGGTCTCGCGACTACGAGCAGTACTTC
few,TRBJ1-5,14,TRBV6-5,-,CASKAPPSNQPQHF,TGTGCCAGCAAAGCCCCTCCGTCCAATCAGCCCCAGCATTTT
-,TRBJ1-1,14,TRBV5-1,TRBD1,CASRPDRGGTEAFF,TGCGCCAGCAGACCTGACAGGGGAGGAACTGAAGCTTTCTTT
-,TRBJ1-2,13,TRBV30,TRBD1,CAWSVQGANGYTF,TGTGCCTGGAGTGTTCAGGGGGCAAATGGCTACACCTTC
-,TRBJ1-1,14,TRBV9,-,CASTLLQGGGEAFF,TGTGCCAGCACCCTACTACAGGGTGGGGGTGAAGCTTTCTTT
-,TRBJ2-7,16,TRBV11-2,TRBD1,CASSVGDRGTSGEQYF,TGTGCCAGCAGCGTAGGGGACAGGGGAACGAGTGGCGAGCAGTACTTC
few,TRBJ2-7,15,TRBV2,TRBD2,CASSPLAGVLYEQYF,TGTGCCAGCAGCCCACTAGCGGGAGTCCTCTACGAGCAGTACTTC
-,TRBJ2-1,14,TRBV4-3,TRBD2,CASSQDRASGSQFF,TGCGCCAGCAGCCAAGATCGGGCTAGCGGGAGTCAGTTCTTC
few,TRBJ1-3,13,TRBV12-3/TRBV12-4,-,CASRKNTGNTIYF,TGTGCCAGCAGAAAGAACACTGGAAACACCATATATTTT
-,TRBJ1-2,15,TRBV3-1/TRBV3-2,-,CASSQGTTRQDGYTF,TGTGCCAGCAGCCAAGGGACGACACGACAGGATGGCTACACCTTC
-,TRBJ2-1,15,TRBV5-1,-,CASSLQESIYNEQFF,TGCGCCAGCAGCTTACAGGAATCGATTTACAATGAGCAGTTCTTC
-,TRBJ2-2,16,TRBV28,TRBD1,CASSLGGQVYTGELFF,TGTGCCAGCAGTTTAGGTGGACAGGTCTACACCGGGGAGCTGTTTTTT
-,TRBJ2-2,18,TRBV5-1,TRBD1,CASSLIPGGTVNTGELFF,TGCGCCAGCAGCTTGATCCCAGGGGGCACGGTGAACACCGGGGAGCTGTTTTTT
-,TRBJ1-2,15,TRBV29-1,-,CSVEADSSWGYGYTF,TGCAGCGTTGAAGCGGACTCCTCCTGGGGCTATGGCTACACCTTC
-,TRBJ2-1,14,TRBV7-3,TRBD2,CASSSGLVYNEQFF,TGTGCCAGCAGCTCGGGACTAGTCTACAATGAGCAGTTCTTC
-,TRBJ1-1,13,TRBV12-3/TRBV12-4,-,CASSLRRNTEAFF,TGTGCCAGCAGTTTACGCAGGAACACTGAAGCTTTCTTT
-,TRBJ1-2,14,TRBV10-3,TRBD1,CAIYTGGSGYGYTF,TGTGCCATCTATACAGGGGGCTCGGGCTATGGCTACACCTTC
-,TRBJ2-7,13,TRBV19,TRBD2,CASSMGLVYEQYF,TGTGCCAGTAGTATGGGACTAGTCTACGAGCAGTACTTC
few,TRBJ1-2,17,TRBV2,-,CASLRGGVSFLQYGYTF,TGTGCCAGCCTCCGGGGGGGGGTATCGTTCCTTCAGTATGGCTACACCTTC
-,TRBJ2-2,15,TRBV11-3,TRBD1,CASSPGTGDSGELFF,TGTGCCAGCAGCCCCGGGACAGGGGACTCCGGGGAGCTGTTTTTT
-,TRBJ2-2,14,TRBV5-1,-,CASRPWADTGELFF,TGCGCCAGCAGACCATGGGCCGACACCGGGGAGCTGTTTTTT
-,TRBJ2-5,14,TRBV7-9,TRBD2,CASSSSGRRETQYF,TGTGCCAGCAGCTCCAGCGGGAGGAGAGAGACCCAGTACTTC
-,TRBJ1-5,17,TRBV28,-,CASSSPLGQPLGQPQHF,TGTGCCAGCAGTTCCCCCCTGGGACAACCCCTGGGACAGCCCCAGCATTTT
-,TRBJ2-7,14,TRBV5-6,-,CASSLGGNPYEQYF,TGTGCCAGCAGCTTGGGAGGCAACCCCTACGAGCAGTACTTC
-,TRBJ2-1,14,TRBV2,-,CASRPGLAYNEQFF,TGTGCCAGCCGACCGGGACTGGCATACAATGAGCAGTTCTTC
few,TRBJ1-6,15,TRBV18,-,CASSPSVARSSPLHF,TGTGCCAGCTCCCCTTCGGTAGCGAGGAGTTCACCCCTCCACTTT
-,TRBJ1-1,14,TRBV30,-,CAWSVRGVRTEAFF,TGTGCCTGGAGTGTGCGGGGGGTAAGAACTGAAGCTTTCTTT
-,TRBJ2-1,13,TRBV7-2,-,CASSLRVSNEQFF,TGTGCCAGCAGCTTACGGGTAAGCAATGAGCAGTTCTTC
-,TRBJ2-1,15,TRBV28,TRBD2,CASSSGLADPNEQFF,TGTGCCAGCAGTTCGGGACTAGCGGACCCCAATGAGCAGTTCTTC
-,TRBJ2-7,15,TRBV9,-,CASSARAESSYEQYF,TGTGCCAGCAGCGCCCGAGCTGAGAGCTCCTACGAGCAGTACTTC
-,TRBJ2-3,12,TRBV29-1,-,CSVELGTDTQYF,TGCAGCGTGGAACTAGGCACAGATACGCAGTATTTT
-,TRBJ1-6,15,TRBV14,-,CASSQSQVPNSPLHF,TGTGCCAGCAGCCAAAGTCAGGTTCCAAATTCACCCCTCCACTTT
-,TRBJ2-5,16,TRBV11-2,TRBD2,CASSWGLAGGPKTQYF,TGTGCCAGCAGCTGGGGACTAGCGGGAGGGCCCAAGACCCAGTACTTC
-,TRBJ1-4,14,TRBV5-1,-,CASSRESINEKLFF,TGCGCCAGCAGCCGGGAGTCCATTAATGAAAAACTGTTTTTT
once,TRBJ1-2,12,TRBV19,TRBD1,CATQQGEGGYTF,TGTGCCACTCAACAGGGGGAGGGTGGCTACACCTTC
-,TRBJ2-7,12,TRBV28,TRBD1,CATTDRGNEQYF,TGTGCCACCACAGACAGGGGCAACGAGCAGTACTTC
-,TRBJ1-2,14,TRBV9,-,CASSVEAGRDGYTF,TGTGCCAGCAGCGTAGAGGCGGGGAGAGATGGCTACACCTTC
-,TRBJ2-7,16,TRBV27,TRBD1,CASTTLGTGGSYEQYF,TGTGCCAGCACTACCCTGGGGACAGGGGGTTCCTACGAGCAGTACTTC
-,TRBJ1-2,15,TRBV9,TRBD1,CASSSRTGTNYGYTF,TGTGCCAGCAGCTCCCGGACAGGGACTAACTATGGCTACACCTTC
-,TRBJ2-1,14,TRBV28,TRBD2,CAYARREYYNEQFF,TGTGCTTATGCCCGGCGGGAGTACTACAATGAGCAGTTCTTC